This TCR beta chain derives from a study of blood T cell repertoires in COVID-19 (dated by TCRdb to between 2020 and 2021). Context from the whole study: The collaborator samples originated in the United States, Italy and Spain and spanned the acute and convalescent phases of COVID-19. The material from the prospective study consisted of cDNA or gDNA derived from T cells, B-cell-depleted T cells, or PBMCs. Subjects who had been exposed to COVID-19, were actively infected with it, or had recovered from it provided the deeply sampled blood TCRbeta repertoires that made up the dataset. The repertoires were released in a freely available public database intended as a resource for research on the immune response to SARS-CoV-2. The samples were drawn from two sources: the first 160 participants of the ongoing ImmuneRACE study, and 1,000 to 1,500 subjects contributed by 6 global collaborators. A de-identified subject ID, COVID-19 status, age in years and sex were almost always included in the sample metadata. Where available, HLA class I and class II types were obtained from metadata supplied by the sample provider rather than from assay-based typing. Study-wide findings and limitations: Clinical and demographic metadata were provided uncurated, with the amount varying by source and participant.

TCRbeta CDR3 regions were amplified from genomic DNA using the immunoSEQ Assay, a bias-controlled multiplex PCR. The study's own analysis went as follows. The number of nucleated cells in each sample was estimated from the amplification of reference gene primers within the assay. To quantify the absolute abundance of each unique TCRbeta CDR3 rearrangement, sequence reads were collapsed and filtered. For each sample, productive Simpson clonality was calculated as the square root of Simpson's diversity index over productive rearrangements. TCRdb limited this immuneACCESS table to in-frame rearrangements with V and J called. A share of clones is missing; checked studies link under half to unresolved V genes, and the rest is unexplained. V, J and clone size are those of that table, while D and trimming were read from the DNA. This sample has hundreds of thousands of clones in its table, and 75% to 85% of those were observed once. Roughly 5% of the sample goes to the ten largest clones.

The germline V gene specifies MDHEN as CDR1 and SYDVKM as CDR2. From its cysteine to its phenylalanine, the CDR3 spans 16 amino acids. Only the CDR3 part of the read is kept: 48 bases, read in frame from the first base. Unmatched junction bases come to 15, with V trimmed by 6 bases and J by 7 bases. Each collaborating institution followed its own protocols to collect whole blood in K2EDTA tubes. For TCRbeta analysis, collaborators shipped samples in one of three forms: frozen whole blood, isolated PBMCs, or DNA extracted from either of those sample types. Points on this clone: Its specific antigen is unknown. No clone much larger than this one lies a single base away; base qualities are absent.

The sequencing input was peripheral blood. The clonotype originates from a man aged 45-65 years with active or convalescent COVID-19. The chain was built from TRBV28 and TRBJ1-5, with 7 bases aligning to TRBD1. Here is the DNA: TGTGCCAGCAGCCCAACCTGGGCAGGGGGTTTCCAGCCCCAGCATTTT. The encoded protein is CASSPTWAGGFQPQHF.